A single sample gave rise to the 15 T cell receptor beta chains below, sequenced in a study of T cell changes during pregnancy in multiple sclerosis. The assay was immunoSEQ multiplex PCR, and TCRdb's table has in-frame clones only and misses some. The sample gives roughly 30,000 clones, 85% to 90% of which show up once; about 0.74% is in the top ten. The specimen was CD4+ T cells from peripheral blood mononuclear cells, collected in the first trimester of pregnancy. These receptors all stem from a female donor in good health, enrolled as a control in a pregnancy study.

This chain connects TRBV9 to TRBJ1-2; D not certain. Germline V gene lookup returns CDR1 SGDLS and CDR2 YYNGEE. The V gene lost 0 bases and the J gene lost 5 bases, with 14 bases spanning the gap. The CDR3 sequence is 15 residues long. The CDR3 DNA follows: TGTGCCAGCAGCGTAGCTGGTTCGCAGGCGTATGGCTACACCTTC. Its protein is CASSVAGSQAYGYTF.

The genes are TRBV6-6 and TRBJ2-7, with TRBD1 identical over 9 bases. The CDR3 spans 12 residues. The V and J ends lost 6 bases and 6 bases, in that order; junction bases with no gene match: 3. The germline V gene encodes CDR1 MNHNY and CDR2 SVGAGI (reference sequence). The CDR3 loop reads CASRGTGSEQYF. CDR3 nucleotides: TGTGCCAGCAGGGGGACAGGGAGCGAGCAGTACTTC.

The rearrangement joins TRBV5-1 to TRBJ1-3; D perhaps matches TRBD1 (6 bases). Trimming left V 4 bases short and J 4 bases short, with 12 bases between. The CDR3 totals 14 residues. Germline CDR1 SGHRS, CDR2 YFSETQ. This chain's CDR3 is CASSPGQTGNTIYF. The DNA for the CDR3 is TGCGCCAGCAGCCCCGGACAGACCGGAAACACCATATATTTT.

The V call is TRBV19, the J call TRBJ1-1; possible D gene TRBD1, 5 bases. In germline, CDR1 is LNHDA, CDR2 SQIVND (reference sequence). V lost 5 bases to trimming and J lost 1 base, with 8 bases between them. The length of the CDR3 is 13 residues. In DNA, the CDR3 is TGTGCCAGTAGTCCCCAGGGGAACACTGAAGCTTTCTTT. This translates into CASSPQGNTEAFF.

The V gene is TRBV11-2, the J gene TRBJ2-4; 8 bases map to TRBD2. The junction had 10 bases not matched to a gene; V was cut back by 1 base and J by 8 bases. From germline, CDR1 is SGHAT and CDR2 FQNNGV. CDR3 length: 16 amino acids. The CDR3 loop reads CASSLASGGRAYIQYF. The CDR3 DNA follows: TGTGCCAGCAGCTTAGCTTCGGGGGGGCGGGCGTACATTCAGTACTTC. Variable domain in full (rest from reference TRBV11-2 and TRBJ2-4): EAGVAQSPRYKIIEKRQSVAFWCNPISGHATLYWYQQILGQGPKLLIQFQNNGVVDDSQLPKDRFSAERLKGVDSTLKIQPAKLEDSAVYLCASSLASGGRAYIQYFGAGTRLSVL.

The chain couples TRBV18 to TRBJ2-3; 11 bases line up with TRBD2. Germline V lookup: CDR1 KGHSH, CDR2 LQKENI. This CDR3 has 20 residues. After removal of 0 bases from V and 2 bases from J, the junction contained 13 bases not matched to a gene. The CDR3 here is CASSPPSQTSGEYDTDTQYF. The DNA for the CDR3 is TGTGCCAGCTCACCACCGTCCCAGACTAGCGGGGAATATGACACAGATACGCAGTATTTT.

The CDR3 DNA reads TGTGCCTGGACGAGTGGGCTCACCGGGGAGCTGTTTTTT. This codes for CAWTSGLTGELFF. The rearrangement uses TRBV30 and TRBJ2-2; D unclear. The germline V gene encodes CDR1 GTSNPN and CDR2 SVGIG (reference sequence). V was clipped by 4 bases and J by 4 bases, with 10 bases between them. This CDR3 has 13 amino acids.

V and J are TRBV18 and TRBJ1-1; D gene unclear. Trimming pared 6 bases from V and 8 bases from J, leaving 10 bases between. The CDR3 has 11 residues. Germline CDR1 is KGHSH and CDR2 is LQKENI. The CDR3 region is CASSQYIEAFF. CDR3 DNA sequence: TGTGCCAGCTCTCAGTATATAGAAGCTTTCTTT.

Of note for this clone: One end of the junction is discordant with germline, which a read error may explain. This CDR3 reads CASSAGGANTGEPFF. The CDR3 region has the DNA TGTGCCAGCAGCGCGGGGGGCGCGAACACCGGGGAGCCGTTTTTT. The chain employs TRBV7-9 and TRBJ2-2; TRBD2 matches 8 bases. Germline assignment: CDR1 SEHNR and CDR2 FQNEAQ (reference sequence). The CDR3 extends over 15 amino acids.

The chain carries TRBV5-1 and TRBJ2-5; D may be TRBD1 (6 bases). Between the trimmed V and J ends, which lost 3 bases and 4 bases, there was a span of 13 bases. There are 14 residues in the CDR3. Germline CDR1 is SGHRS and CDR2 is YFSETQ. CDR3 amino acids: CASSSSEQGETQYF. The CDR3 bases are TGCGCCAGCAGCTCAAGTGAACAGGGAGAGACCCAGTACTTC.

The rearrangement joins TRBV19 to TRBJ2-5, with D unclear. The CDR3 extends over 13 amino acids. Germline V lookup: CDR1 LNHDA, CDR2 SQIVND (reference sequence). V was shortened by 7 bases and J by 2 bases, with 11 bases between the two germline ends. The CDR3 protein is CASNFGQQETQYF. CDR3 in DNA: TGTGCCAGTAATTTTGGGCAGCAAGAGACCCAGTACTTC.

The chain uses TRBV4-2 and TRBJ2-6, with 7 bases aligning to TRBD1. Germline lookup yields CDR1 LGHNA and CDR2 YNFKEQ. The CDR3 is 17 amino acids. Unmatched junction bases numbered 14, after V lost 1 base and J lost 11 bases. CDR3 sequence reads: CASSQGRNRDSKDVLTF. The CDR3 nucleotides read TGTGCCAGCAGCCAAGGTCGAAACCGGGACAGTAAGGACGTCCTGACTTTC.

The chain joins TRBV5-1 to TRBJ2-5; 14 positions agree with TRBD2. The CDR3 sequence is 19 residues long. V lost 2 bases, J lost 5 bases, and 14 bases stayed unmatched. Germline V gene lookup returns CDR1 SGHRS and CDR2 YFSETQ. The CDR3 reads CASSLSTTSGGAVTETQYF. CDR3 nucleotides: TGCGCCAGCAGCTTATCAACGACTAGCGGGGGGGCCGTTACTGAGACCCAGTACTTC.

This sequence joins TRBV4-2 and TRBJ1-6; TRBD1 aligns across 9 bases. Germline CDR1 is LGHNA and CDR2 is YNFKEQ. J gave up 6 bases and V 3 bases, and 6 bases lay outside the gene matches. The CDR3 loop spans 16 amino acids. The CDR3 DNA reads TGTGCCAGCAGCCAGACAGGGGGTCCGCTTAATTCACCCCTCCACTTT. Its protein product is CASSQTGGPLNSPLHF.

The V call is TRBV11-2, the J call TRBJ2-5, with D perhaps matching TRBD2 (5 bases). From germline, CDR1 is SGHAT and CDR2 FQNNGV. Trimming pared 4 bases from V and 4 bases from J, leaving 13 bases between. This CDR3 has 14 amino acids. In DNA form, the CDR3 reads TGTGCCAGCAGCTCAATAGGAGGACTAGAGACCCAGTACTTC. The encoded protein is CASSSIGGLETQYF.